One and the same sample provided the 23 T cell receptor beta chains below, sequenced in a study of control samples from healthy donors and cancer patients. Clones were sequenced by immunoSEQ multiplex PCR, and TCRdb holds only the in-frame ones, with some missing. In the table there are 100,000 to 120,000 clones, around 82% of which are singletons. The sample was blood. Receptors were obtained from a woman between 45 and 65 years old in good health.

The chain combines TRBV6-5 with TRBJ1-5, with D perhaps matching TRBD1 (6 bases). V shed 4 bases and J shed 1 base, with 11 bases lying between them. CDR3 size: 15 residues. The germline V gene encodes CDR1 MNHEY and CDR2 SVGAGI. For the CDR3, the DNA is TGTGCCAGCAGTTCTACAGGGTACAGCAATCAGCCCCAGCATTTT. Its protein product is CASSSTGYSNQPQHF.

V gene TRBV6-5 combines with J gene TRBJ1-2, with 7 bases matching TRBD1. J gave up 8 bases and V 7 bases, and 10 bases lay outside the gene matches. CDR3 size: 13 residues. Germline values: CDR1 MNHEY, CDR2 SVGAGI. The CDR3 loop reads CASITTDRDGYTF. The CDR3 DNA reads TGTGCCAGCATTACTACCGACAGGGACGGCTACACCTTC.

This rearrangement joins TRBV28 to TRBJ2-5; TRBD2 is a possible D gene (6 bases). The V gene lost 5 bases and the J gene lost 4 bases, with 11 bases spanning the gap. The germline CDR1 and CDR2 sequences are MDHEN and SYDVKM. The CDR3 is made up of 13 amino acids. The DNA for the CDR3 is TGTGCCAGCAGTAGGAGCGGGCCAGAGACCCAGTACTTC. Protein product: CASSRSGPETQYF.

The chain uses TRBV2 and TRBJ2-3, with TRBD2 matching over 7 bases. Germline trimming cut 0 bases from V and 2 bases from J; bases unmatched to any gene: 11. CDR3 length: 18 residues. Germline loops: CDR1 SNHLY, CDR2 FYNNEI. The CDR3 DNA is TGTGCCAGCAGTGAAGCCTTTTGGACTAGTTCTTTCACAGATACGCAGTATTTT. Translated: CASSEAFWTSSFTDTQYF.

This chain connects TRBV7-6 to TRBJ2-7, with D unclear. Per the germline V gene, CDR1 is SGHVS and CDR2 is FNYEAQ. The ends were cut back, 0 bases at V and 0 bases at J, with 9 bases in the middle. The CDR3 spans 15 residues. CDR3: CASSLAASLSYEQYF. The DNA of the CDR3 is TGTGCCAGCAGCTTAGCTGCCTCACTCTCCTACGAGCAGTACTTC. The variable domain in full, completed from reference TRBV7-6 and TRBJ2-7, reads GAGVSQSPRYKVTKRGQDVALRCDPISGHVSLYWYRQALGQGPEFLTYFNYEAQQDKSGLPNDRFSAERPEGSISTLTIQRTEQRDSAMYRCASSLAASLSYEQYFGPGTRLTVT.

The chain uses TRBV5-6 and TRBJ2-5; D unresolved. The CDR3 runs 13 residues. The ends were cut back, 0 bases at V and 1 base at J, with 4 bases in the middle. Germline CDR1 SGHDT, CDR2 YYEEEE. In nucleotides, the CDR3 is TGTGCCAGCAGCTTGGGGGTCCAAGAGACCCAGTACTTC. As protein: CASSLGVQETQYF.

The J gene is TRBJ1-1, the V gene TRBV6-5; perhaps TRBD1 as D (6 bases). The CDR3 loop spans 15 amino acids. Germline CDR1 reads MNHEY; CDR2 reads SVGAGI. V lost 7 bases and J lost 5, with 20 bases in between. The DNA of the CDR3 is TGTGCCAGCATCCTCCCAGGGGCATTGGGGACTGAAGCTTTCTTT. Protein product: CASILPGALGTEAFF.

This clone appeared a single time. V and J are TRBV9 and TRBJ2-2; D might be TRBD1 (6 bases). Germline V lookup: CDR1 SGDLS, CDR2 YYNGEE. The V end lost 0 bases, the J end lost 0 bases, and 9 bases lay between the germline ends. The CDR3 length is 16 residues. The CDR3 loop is CASSVAAGANTGELFF. Written as DNA, the CDR3 is TGTGCCAGCAGCGTAGCGGCAGGGGCGAACACCGGGGAGCTGTTTTTT.

The J gene is TRBJ2-3, the V gene TRBV20-1; D is unclear. Per the germline V gene, CDR1 is DFQATT and CDR2 is SNEGSKA (reference sequence). Trimming cost V 3 bases and J 4 bases, with 5 bases left between them. CDR3 length: 11 amino acids. The DNA of the CDR3 is TGCAGTGCTAGCCTACCAGATACGCAGTATTTT. It encodes CSASLPDTQYF.

The V gene is TRBV7-6, the J gene TRBJ2-6; D perhaps matches TRBD1 (6 bases). V was shortened by 8 bases and J by 0 bases, with 20 bases between the two germline ends. This CDR3 is 18 amino acids long. CDR1 and CDR2 from the germline V gene are SGHVS and FNYEAQ. CDR3 nucleotides: TGTGCCAGCCCTATACCCACAGGGCAAGACTCTGGGGCCAACGTCCTGACTTTC. Protein product: CASPIPTGQDSGANVLTF.

This clone occurred once. The chain couples TRBV20-1 to TRBJ1-5; D is undetermined. The germline gives CDR1 DFQATT, CDR2 SNEGSKA (reference sequence). V was clipped by 0 bases and J by 10 bases, with 7 bases between them. The CDR3 sequence is 11 residues long. The CDR3 region is CSAREWGPQHF. CDR3 DNA: TGCAGTGCTAGAGAATGGGGTCCCCAGCATTTT.

The chain uses TRBV7-2 and TRBJ2-1; the D gene is possibly TRBD2 (6 bases). V lost 0 bases and J 2 bases, leaving 8 bases between the germline ends. Germline V gene data show CDR1 as SGHTA and CDR2 as FQGNSA. This CDR3 has 15 amino acids. DNA of the CDR3: TGTGCCAGCAGCTTAGCCGGCGGGACCTACAATGAGCAGTTCTTC. Protein: CASSLAGGTYNEQFF.

The V call is TRBV10-3, the J call TRBJ2-3, with 7 bases lining up with TRBD2. The CDR3 totals 14 residues. CDR1 is ENHRY, CDR2 SYGVKD, per germline. With 5 bases clipped from V and 5 bases from J, the junction kept 7 bases outside the gene matches. CDR3 region: CAISSAGEVDTQYF. The CDR3 bases are TGTGCCATCAGTAGCGCGGGGGAGGTAGATACGCAGTATTTT.

The gene calls are TRBV7-8 and TRBJ1-1; 9 nucleotides line up with TRBD1. The CDR3 runs 16 residues. V gave up 4 bases and J gave up 0 bases; unmatched junction bases: 6. Germline loops: CDR1 SGHVS, CDR2 FQNEAQ. DNA for the CDR3: TGTGCCAGCAGCTCGACCGGGACAGGGATGAACACTGAAGCTTTCTTT. It encodes CASSSTGTGMNTEAFF.

The chain employs TRBV2 and TRBJ2-5; tentatively, D is TRBD1 (5 bases). CDR1 is SNHLY, CDR2 FYNNEI, per germline. The CDR3 extends over 14 amino acids. V lost 6 bases and J lost 1, with 12 bases in between. The CDR3 protein is CASRALGVQETQYF. The CDR3 nucleotides are TGTGCCAGCAGGGCCCTAGGGGTCCAAGAGACCCAGTACTTC.

CDR3 region: CASSLGGNEKLFF. The DNA of the CDR3 is TGTGCCAGCAGCTTAGGAGGGAATGAAAAACTGTTTTTT. This sequence joins TRBV7-2 and TRBJ1-4; D remains ambiguous. Germline CDR1 SGHTA, CDR2 FQGNSA. V was pared by 1 base and J by 5 bases, with 5 bases between. This CDR3 has 13 residues.

The gene calls are TRBV19 and TRBJ2-2, with TRBD2 matching over 13 bases. The CDR3 is 17 amino acids. Germline V gene sequence: CDR1 LNHDA, CDR2 SQIVND (reference sequence). V was pared by 4 bases and J by 5 bases, with 7 bases of the junction left unmatched. The CDR3 here is CASSTWTSGGATGELFF. In nucleotides, the CDR3 is TGTGCCAGTAGTACTTGGACTAGCGGGGGTGCTACCGGGGAGCTGTTTTTT.

This chain uses TRBV7-9 with TRBJ2-2; D possibly uses TRBD1 or TRBD2 (5 bases each). The CDR3 has 10 amino acids. Trimming took 4 bases from V and 14 from J, leaving 8 bases between them. Per germline, CDR1 SEHNR and CDR2 FQNEAQ (reference sequence). The CDR3 region is CASSSRGLFF. The CDR3 DNA sequence: TGTGCCAGCAGCTCGAGGGGACTGTTTTTT.

The gene calls are TRBV10-3 and TRBJ2-1, with 7 bases matching TRBD2. Germline trimming cut 10 bases from V and 5 bases from J; bases unmatched to any gene: 11. The CDR3 totals 14 residues. Germline CDR1 ENHRY, CDR2 SYGVKD. CDR3 sequence: CATERSLADNEQFF. In nucleotides, the CDR3 is TGTGCCACAGAGAGGAGTCTAGCGGACAATGAGCAGTTCTTC.

The J gene is TRBJ2-3, the V gene TRBV9; D possibly corresponds to TRBD2 (6 bases). Germline assignment: CDR1 SGDLS and CDR2 YYNGEE. The V and J ends lost 5 bases and 2 bases respectively, with 18 bases between them. The length of the CDR3 is 16 residues. The CDR3 loop is CASSRSPSAVTDTQYF. DNA of the CDR3: TGTGCCAGCAGTCGTAGCCCTAGCGCCGTCACAGATACGCAGTATTTT.

This CDR3 is CATSRDLAANEQFF. Written as DNA, the CDR3 is TGTGCCACCAGCAGAGATTTGGCAGCCAATGAGCAGTTCTTC. J is TRBJ2-1 and V is TRBV15; D is uncertain. Deletions cut 0 bases from V and 6 bases from J, with 9 bases between. Germline loops: CDR1 LNHNV, CDR2 YYDKDF (reference sequence). This CDR3 comprises 14 residues. Full variable domain (missing parts from reference TRBV15 and TRBJ2-1): DAMVIQNPRYQVTQFGKPVTLSCSQTLNHNVMYWYQQKSSQAPKLLFHYYDKDFNNEADTPDNFQSRRPNTSFCFLDIRSPGLGDTAMYLCATSRDLAANEQFFGPGTRLTVL.

The chain combines TRBV4-1 with TRBJ1-6; 7 nucleotides match TRBD1. The CDR3 sequence is 14 residues long. Per the germline V gene, CDR1 is MGHRA and CDR2 is YSYEKL. With 2 bases clipped from V and 9 bases from J, the junction kept 4 bases outside the gene matches. The CDR3 nucleotides read TGCGCCAGCAGCCAACCAGGGGGTGGTTCACCCCTCCACTTT. Its protein product is CASSQPGGGSPLHF.

In regard to this clone: An end of the junction does not agree with germline; a read error may underlie this. This chain links TRBV7-2 with TRBJ2-3; 9 bases line up with TRBD2. This CDR3 spans 14 amino acids. Germline V CDR1 and CDR2: SGHTA, FQGNSA. The CDR3 protein is CASRLAGDVNTQYF. CDR3 coding DNA: TGTGCCAGCAGATTAGCGGGAGACGTTAATACGCAGTATTTT.